Sequencing of this TCR beta chain was carried out in a study of T cells in Graves' hyperthyroidism and ophthalmopathy. The study, taken as a whole, reports: Researchers report that a 13 V-J model separated ophthalmopathy from stable hyperthyroidism.

PBMCs were derived from 10 ml fresh peripheral blood. This clonotype was recorded a few times. What it recognizes is unknown. This CDR3 comprises 16 residues. From germline, CDR1 is KGHSH and CDR2 LQKENI. With 1 base removed from V and 1 base from J, the gap between germline ends came to 11 bases. The TCR beta CDR3 regions underwent amplification using RNA transcripts as the source. TCR CDR3 underwent first-round RT-PCR with the HTBI primer set. TCRdb re-called the multiplex PCR reads through MiXCR, storing one row per CDR3 protein. The data contain fewer than 900,000 distinct CDR3 sequences, about 19% of them seen just once; the ten biggest clones take up about a sixth.

The sample taken for sequencing was blood. This TCR derives from a woman aged 50 to 60 with Graves' hyperthyroidism that later progressed to Graves' ophthalmopathy. This chain links TRBV18 with TRBJ1-3, with a possible D match to TRBD1 (5 bases). Written as DNA, the CDR3 is TGTGCCAGCTCACCACTGGACACACTTTCTGGAAACACCATATATTTT. Translated, it gives CASSPLDTLSGNTIYF.